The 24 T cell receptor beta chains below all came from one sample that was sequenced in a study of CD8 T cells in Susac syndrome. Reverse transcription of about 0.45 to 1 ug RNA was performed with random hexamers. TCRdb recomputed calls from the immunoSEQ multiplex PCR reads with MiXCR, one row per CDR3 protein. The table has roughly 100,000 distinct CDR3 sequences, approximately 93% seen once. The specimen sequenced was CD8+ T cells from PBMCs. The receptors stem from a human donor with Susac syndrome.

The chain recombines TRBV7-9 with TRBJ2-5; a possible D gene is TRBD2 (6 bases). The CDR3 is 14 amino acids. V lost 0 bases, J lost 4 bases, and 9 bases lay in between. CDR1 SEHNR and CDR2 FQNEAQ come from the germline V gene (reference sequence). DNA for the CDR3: TGTGCCAGCAGCTTAGCCTGGGGAGGAGAGACCCAGTACTTC. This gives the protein CASSLAWGGETQYF.

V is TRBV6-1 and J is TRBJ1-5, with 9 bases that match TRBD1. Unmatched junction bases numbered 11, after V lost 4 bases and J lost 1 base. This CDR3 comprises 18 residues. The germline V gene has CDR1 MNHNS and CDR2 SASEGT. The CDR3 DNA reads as TGTGCCAGCAGTGGAGAGGGACCCGGGACAGGGAGCAATCAGCCCCAGCATTTT. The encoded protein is CASSGEGPGTGSNQPQHF.

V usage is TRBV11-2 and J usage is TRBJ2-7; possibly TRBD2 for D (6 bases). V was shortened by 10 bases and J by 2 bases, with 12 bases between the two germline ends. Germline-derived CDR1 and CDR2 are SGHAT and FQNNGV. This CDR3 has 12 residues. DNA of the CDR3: TGTGCCATTTCGGGGGACCCCTACGAGCAGTACTTC. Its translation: CAISGDPYEQYF. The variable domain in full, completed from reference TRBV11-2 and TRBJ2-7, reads EAGVAQSPRYKIIEKRQSVAFWCNPISGHATLYWYQQILGQGPKLLIQFQNNGVVDDSQLPKDRFSAERLKGVDSTLKIQPAKLEDSAVYLCAISGDPYEQYFGPGTRLTVT.

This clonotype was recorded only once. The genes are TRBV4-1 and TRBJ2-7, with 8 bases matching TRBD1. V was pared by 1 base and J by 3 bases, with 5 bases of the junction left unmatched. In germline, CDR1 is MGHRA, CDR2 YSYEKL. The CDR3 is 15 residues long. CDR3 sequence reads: CASSQGQGRGYEQYF. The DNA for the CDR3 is TGCGCCAGCAGCCAAGGACAGGGGAGAGGCTACGAGCAGTACTTC.

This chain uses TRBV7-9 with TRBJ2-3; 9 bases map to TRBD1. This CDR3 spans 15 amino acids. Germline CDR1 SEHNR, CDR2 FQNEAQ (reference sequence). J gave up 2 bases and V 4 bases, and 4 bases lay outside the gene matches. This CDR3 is CASSSWDRDTDTQYF. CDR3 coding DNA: TGTGCCAGCAGCTCCTGGGACAGGGACACAGATACGCAGTATTTT.

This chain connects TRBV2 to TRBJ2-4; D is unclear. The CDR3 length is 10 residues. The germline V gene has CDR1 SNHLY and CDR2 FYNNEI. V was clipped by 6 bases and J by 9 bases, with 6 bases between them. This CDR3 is CASRGSIQYF. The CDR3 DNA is TGTGCCAGCAGGGGAAGCATTCAGTACTTC.

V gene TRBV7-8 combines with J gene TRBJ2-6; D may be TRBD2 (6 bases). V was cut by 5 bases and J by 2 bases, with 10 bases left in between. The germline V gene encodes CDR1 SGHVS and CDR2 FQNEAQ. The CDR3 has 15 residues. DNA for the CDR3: TGTGCCAGCAGCGAACCGGGGGCTGGGGCCAACGTCCTGACTTTC. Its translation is CASSEPGAGANVLTF.

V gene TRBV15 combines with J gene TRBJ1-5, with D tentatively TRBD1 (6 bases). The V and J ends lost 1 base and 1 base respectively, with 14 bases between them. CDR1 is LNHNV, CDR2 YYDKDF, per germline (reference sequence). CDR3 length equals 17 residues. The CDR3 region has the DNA TGTGCCACCAGCAGAGGTCACAGGGTGGTGAGCAATCAGCCCCAGCATTTT. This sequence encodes CATSRGHRVVSNQPQHF.

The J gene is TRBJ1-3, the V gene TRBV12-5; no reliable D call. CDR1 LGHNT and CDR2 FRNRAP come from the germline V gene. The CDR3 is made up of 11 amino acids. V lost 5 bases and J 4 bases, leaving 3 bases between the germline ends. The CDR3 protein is CASGPGNTIYF. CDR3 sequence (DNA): TGTGCTAGTGGTCCGGGAAACACCATATATTTT.

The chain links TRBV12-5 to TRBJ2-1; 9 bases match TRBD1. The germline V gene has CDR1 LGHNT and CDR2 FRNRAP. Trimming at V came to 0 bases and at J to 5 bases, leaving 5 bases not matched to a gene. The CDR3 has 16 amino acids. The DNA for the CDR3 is TGTGCTAGTGGTTTGGTACAGGGGGCCGGTGACAATGAGCAGTTCTTC. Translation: CASGLVQGAGDNEQFF.

Here the CDR3 reads CASSSIRGGAWDEQFF. CDR3 in DNA: TGCGCCAGCAGCTCCATCCGCGGGGGGGCCTGGGATGAGCAGTTCTTC. The gene calls are TRBV5-1 and TRBJ2-1, with TRBD2 matching 9 bases. This CDR3 comprises 16 residues. V lost 3 bases and J lost 8; bases outside the gene matches: 12. CDR1 and CDR2 from the germline V gene are SGHRS and YFSETQ.

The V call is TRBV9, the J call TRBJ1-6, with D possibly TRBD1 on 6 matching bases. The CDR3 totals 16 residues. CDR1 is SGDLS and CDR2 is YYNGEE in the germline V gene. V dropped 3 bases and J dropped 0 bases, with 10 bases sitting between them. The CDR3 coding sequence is TGTGCCAGCAGCGGGACAGCAAGCTCCTATAATTCACCCCTCCACTTT. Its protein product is CASSGTASSYNSPLHF. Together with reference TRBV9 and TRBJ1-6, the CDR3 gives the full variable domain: DSGVTQTPKHLITATGQRVTLRCSPRSGDLSVYWYQQSLDQGLQFLIQYYNGEERAKGNILERFSAQQFPDLHSELNLSSLELGDSALYFCASSGTASSYNSPLHFGNGTRLTVT.

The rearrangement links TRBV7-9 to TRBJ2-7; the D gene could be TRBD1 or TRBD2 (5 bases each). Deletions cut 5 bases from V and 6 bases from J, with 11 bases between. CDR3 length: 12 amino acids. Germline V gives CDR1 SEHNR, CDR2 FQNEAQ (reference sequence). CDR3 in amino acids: CASSPGAGEQYF. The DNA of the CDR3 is TGTGCCAGCAGCCCCGGGGCCGGCGAGCAGTACTTC.

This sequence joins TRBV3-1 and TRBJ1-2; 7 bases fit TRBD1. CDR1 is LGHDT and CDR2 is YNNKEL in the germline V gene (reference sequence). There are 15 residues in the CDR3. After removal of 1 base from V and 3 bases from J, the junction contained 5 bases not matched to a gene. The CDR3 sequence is CASSQAPGQYYGYTF. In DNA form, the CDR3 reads TGTGCCAGCAGCCAAGCCCCGGGACAGTACTATGGCTACACCTTC.

The CDR3 nucleotides read TGCGCCAGCAGCCAAGACGTAACGAATTCACCCCTCCACTTT. This translates into CASSQDVTNSPLHF. The V gene is TRBV4-3, the J gene TRBJ1-6; unclear D gene. CDR3 length equals 14 residues. The V gene's germline CDR1 is LGHNA and CDR2 YSLEER. Deletions cut 0 bases from V and 7 bases from J, with 7 bases between.

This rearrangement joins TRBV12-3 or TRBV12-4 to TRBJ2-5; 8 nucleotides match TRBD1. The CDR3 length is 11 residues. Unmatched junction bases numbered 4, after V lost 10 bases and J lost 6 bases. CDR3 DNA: TGTGCCACCGGACAGGGCAAGACCCAGTACTTC. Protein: CATGQGKTQYF.

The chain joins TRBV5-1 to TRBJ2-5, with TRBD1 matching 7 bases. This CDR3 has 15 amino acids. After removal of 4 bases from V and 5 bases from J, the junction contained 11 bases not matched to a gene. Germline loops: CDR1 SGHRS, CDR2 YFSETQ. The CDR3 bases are TGCGCCAGCAGCCCGACGACAGGGCCGTCGGAGACCCAGTACTTC. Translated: CASSPTTGPSETQYF.

CDR3 in DNA: TGTGCCAGCAGCCGAAGACAGCCCAGGGGGGAAAAACTGTTTTTT. Protein: CASSRRQPRGEKLFF. The rearrangement uses TRBV13 and TRBJ1-4; TRBD1 matches at 7 bases. The length of the CDR3 is 15 residues. The V and J ends lost 5 bases and 8 bases, in that order; junction bases with no gene match: 11. The germline CDR1 and CDR2 sequences are PRHDT and FYEKMQ (reference sequence).

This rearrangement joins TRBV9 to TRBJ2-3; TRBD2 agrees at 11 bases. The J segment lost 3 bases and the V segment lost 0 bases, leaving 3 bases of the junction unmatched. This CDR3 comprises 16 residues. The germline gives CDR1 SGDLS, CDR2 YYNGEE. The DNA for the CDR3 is TGTGCCAGCAGCGTAGTTAGCGGGGGGGCGACAGATACGCAGTATTTT. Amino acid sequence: CASSVVSGGATDTQYF.

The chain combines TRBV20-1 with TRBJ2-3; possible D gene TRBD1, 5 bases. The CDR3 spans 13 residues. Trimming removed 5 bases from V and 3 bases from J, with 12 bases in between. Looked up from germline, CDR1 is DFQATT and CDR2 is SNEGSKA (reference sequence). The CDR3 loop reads CSAYPGITDTQYF. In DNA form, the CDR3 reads TGCAGTGCTTATCCAGGGATAACAGATACGCAGTATTTT.

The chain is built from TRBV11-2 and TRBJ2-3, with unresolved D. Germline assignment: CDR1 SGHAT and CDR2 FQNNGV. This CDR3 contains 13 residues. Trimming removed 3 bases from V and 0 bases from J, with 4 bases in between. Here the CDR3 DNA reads TGTGCCAGCAGCTTTTGGAGCACAGATACGCAGTATTTT. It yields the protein CASSFWSTDTQYF.

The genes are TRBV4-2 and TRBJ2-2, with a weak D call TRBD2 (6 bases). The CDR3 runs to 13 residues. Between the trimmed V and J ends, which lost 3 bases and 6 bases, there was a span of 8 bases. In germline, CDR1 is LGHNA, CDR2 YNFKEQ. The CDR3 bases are TGTGCCAGCAGCCAGACTAGTCCCGGGGAGCTGTTTTTT. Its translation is CASSQTSPGELFF.

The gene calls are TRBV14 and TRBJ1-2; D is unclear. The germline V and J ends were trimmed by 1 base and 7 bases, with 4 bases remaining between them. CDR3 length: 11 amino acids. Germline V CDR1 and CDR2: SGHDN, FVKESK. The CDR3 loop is CASSQGGGYTF. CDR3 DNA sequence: TGTGCCAGCAGCCAAGGAGGTGGCTACACCTTC.

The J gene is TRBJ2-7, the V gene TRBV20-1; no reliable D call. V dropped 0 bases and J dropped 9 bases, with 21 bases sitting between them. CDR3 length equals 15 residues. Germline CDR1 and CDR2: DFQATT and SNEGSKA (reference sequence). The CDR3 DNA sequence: TGCAGTGCTAGAGATCCAACAACGCCGTATCTAGGGCAGTACTTC. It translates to CSARDPTTPYLGQYF.